This note documents a single T cell receptor beta chain sequence. The sample originates from a study of blood T cells in healthy people across ages. The second PCR ran roughly 6 to 11 cycles with a sample-barcoded 5' primer and J-beta primers. Every sample gave at least 2.5 million paired-end reads containing CDR3. TCRdb reprocessed the 5' RACE reads with MiXCR, giving one entry per CDR3 protein. The data hold approximately 490,000 distinct CDR3 sequences, with under 30% observed a single time. CDR1 and CDR2 (germline): DFQATT, SNEGSKA (reference sequence). V shed 3 bases, J shed 2 bases, and the junction held 10 bases outside the gene matches. This CDR3 is 16 amino acids long. This sample was also put to use in a study of T cells of mothers and their children. From that paper: A few healthy Caucasian mothers served as donors, and their six children did as well.

The TCR comes from a boy younger than 18 in good health. Sequenced input: blood. The J gene is TRBJ2-5, the V gene TRBV20-1, with 9 bases that match TRBD2. The CDR3 DNA reads as TGCAGTGCTAGGGGATCTAGCGGGGCCCCGCAAGAGACCCAGTACTTC. This codes for CSARGSSGAPQETQYF.